This entry lists 16 T cell receptor beta chains sequenced from one sample in a study of radiotherapy plus CTLA-4 blockade in lung cancer. Profiling relied on immunoSEQ multiplex PCR, and the TCRdb table lists in-frame clones only, not all of them. The repertoire consists of tens of thousands of clones, with 70% to 80% occurring once and the leading ten covering over 2.5%. Specimen: peripheral blood, collected from a patient treated with radiotherapy plus ipilimumab. The receptors were gathered from a human donor with non-small cell lung cancer whose response to radiotherapy plus ipilimumab could not be evaluated.

The chain has TRBV6-5 and TRBJ2-1; 8 bases fit TRBD1. With V trimmed by 0 bases and J by 7 bases, 5 bases remained unmatched. The CDR3 has 15 amino acids. Germline loops: CDR1 MNHEY, CDR2 SVGAGI. The CDR3 DNA follows: TGTGCCAGCAGTTACTCTCGACAGGGGTGGAATGAGCAGTTCTTC. Translating it yields CASSYSRQGWNEQFF.

V and J are TRBV2 and TRBJ1-3; 7 bases fit TRBD1. The germline gives CDR1 SNHLY, CDR2 FYNNEI. V trimming: 6 bases; J trimming: 4 bases; junction bases outside the gene matches: 9. This CDR3 has 15 residues. The CDR3 spells CASRANRGIGNTIYF. The CDR3 nucleotides read TGTGCCAGCAGGGCCAACAGGGGAATCGGAAACACCATATATTTT.

V usage is TRBV9 and J usage is TRBJ2-5; TRBD2 matches 8 bases. Germline values: CDR1 SGDLS, CDR2 YYNGEE. This CDR3 comprises 15 residues. J lost 3 bases, V lost 4 bases, and 8 bases had no gene match. The CDR3 coding sequence is TGTGCCAGCAGCCGGTATTCGGGGGGGAAAGAGACCCAGTACTTC. Protein sequence: CASSRYSGGKETQYF.

This clone was seen more than once but under ten times. The V gene is TRBV5-1, the J gene TRBJ2-2, with 8 positions matching TRBD2. Germline loops: CDR1 SGHRS, CDR2 YFSETQ. This CDR3 comprises 14 residues. The V segment lost 4 bases and the J segment 3 bases; nucleotides outside the gene matches: 2. The CDR3 region is CASSRGGDTGELFF. The CDR3 nucleotides are TGCGCCAGCAGCCGGGGGGGGGACACCGGGGAGCTGTTTTTT.

This rearrangement joins TRBV5-4 to TRBJ1-2, with a possible D match to TRBD1 (6 bases). Germline V gene lookup returns CDR1 SGHNT and CDR2 YYREEE (reference sequence). CDR3 length: 13 residues. Trimming cost V 1 base and J 5 bases, with 9 bases left between them. The CDR3 reads CASSLPQGYGYTF. In DNA, the CDR3 is TGTGCCAGCAGCTTGCCACAGGGATATGGCTACACCTTC.

The chain carries TRBV28 and TRBJ2-5; TRBD1 matches 9 bases. CDR3 length: 15 residues. From germline, CDR1 is MDHEN and CDR2 SYDVKM. With V trimmed by 1 base and J by 4 bases, 4 bases remained unmatched. CDR3 coding DNA: TGTGCCAGCAGTTTATCACAGGGGGCAGGAGAGACCCAGTACTTC. Its protein is CASSLSQGAGETQYF.

The count of this clone is one. The J gene is TRBJ2-1, the V gene TRBV4-3; weak D call: TRBD1 (6 bases). Trimming took off 1 base at V and 4 bases at J, with 17 bases between the two ends. The CDR3 spans 17 residues. Germline V lookup: CDR1 LGHNA, CDR2 YSLEER. This chain's CDR3 is CASSQGVAGELYNEQFF. The CDR3 DNA is TGCGCCAGCAGCCAAGGAGTTGCAGGGGAGCTATACAATGAGCAGTTCTTC.

V and J are TRBV11-2 and TRBJ1-1; D unclear. Trimming removed 3 bases from V and 5 bases from J, with 13 bases in between. The CDR3 covers 14 residues. Germline-derived CDR1 and CDR2 are SGHAT and FQNNGV. The CDR3 here is CASSFRGSRTEAFF. DNA for the CDR3: TGTGCCAGCAGCTTTAGAGGCAGCAGAACTGAAGCTTTCTTT.

V and J are TRBV10-3 and TRBJ2-7, with D maybe TRBD1 (6 bases). CDR3 length equals 14 residues. CDR1 and CDR2 (germline): ENHRY, SYGVKD. Between the trimmed V and J ends, which lost 0 bases and 4 bases, there was a span of 10 bases. The CDR3 DNA reads TGTGCCATCAGTGAGTCGACCCAGGGGTACGAGCAGTACTTC. The encoded protein is CAISESTQGYEQYF.

This clone appeared once. This rearrangement joins TRBV7-3 to TRBJ2-3, with TRBD2 matching over 14 bases. The CDR3 length is 16 residues. The germline CDR1 and CDR2 sequences are SGHTA and FQGTGA. V trimming: 1 base; J trimming: 6 bases; junction bases outside the gene matches: 3. The DNA of the CDR3 is TGTGCCAGCAGCTTAAGACTAGCGGGAGGGCCGGATACGCAGTATTTT. Translation: CASSLRLAGGPDTQYF.

This sequence joins TRBV5-1 and TRBJ1-1; no definite D call. V lost 8 bases and J 4 bases, leaving 15 bases between the germline ends. The CDR3 contains 13 residues. Germline V CDR1 and CDR2: SGHRS, YFSETQ. CDR3 region: CASATVDATEAFF. DNA of the CDR3: TGCGCCAGTGCCACCGTAGATGCCACTGAAGCTTTCTTT.

The chain uses TRBV28 and TRBJ1-4; no reliable D call. This CDR3 comprises 14 residues. CDR1 is MDHEN and CDR2 is SYDVKM in the germline V gene. The ends were cut back, 8 bases at V and 4 bases at J, with 14 bases in the middle. CDR3 in amino acids: CASCELNLNEKLFF. The CDR3 nucleotides are TGTGCCAGCTGTGAGCTGAACCTTAATGAAAAACTGTTTTTT.

The V call is TRBV5-1, the J call TRBJ2-1; D unresolved. The CDR3 is made up of 15 amino acids. V was shortened by 5 bases and J by 0 bases, with 12 bases between the two germline ends. Germline CDR1 is SGHRS and CDR2 is YFSETQ. CDR3 amino acids: CASSGGTSSYNEQFF. The CDR3 coding sequence is TGCGCCAGCAGTGGCGGCACAAGCTCCTACAATGAGCAGTTCTTC.

V is TRBV9 and J is TRBJ1-3; D gene uncertain. Germline-derived CDR1 and CDR2 are SGDLS and YYNGEE. This CDR3 region has 17 residues. The V and J ends lost 1 base and 0 bases respectively, with 14 bases between them. CDR3 amino acids: CASSVLPGDNSGNTIYF. CDR3 sequence (DNA): TGTGCCAGCAGCGTATTACCGGGAGACAACTCTGGAAACACCATATATTTT.

The chain links TRBV5-1 to TRBJ1-5; TRBD1 matches 9 bases. V lost 5 bases, J lost 4 bases, and 4 bases stayed unmatched. Germline V gives CDR1 SGHRS, CDR2 YFSETQ. This CDR3 is 14 amino acids long. This chain's CDR3 is CASSAGQGNQPQHF. The CDR3 DNA reads TGCGCCAGCAGTGCGGGACAGGGTAATCAGCCCCAGCATTTT.

This chain uses TRBV18 with TRBJ1-4, with a possible D match to TRBD1 (6 bases). Trimming pared 0 bases from V and 6 bases from J, leaving 8 bases between. CDR1 KGHSH and CDR2 LQKENI come from the germline V gene. The CDR3 is made up of 14 amino acids. In DNA form, the CDR3 reads TGTGCCAGCTCACCACCGGGGGCGGATGAAAAACTGTTTTTT. Translating it yields CASSPPGADEKLFF.